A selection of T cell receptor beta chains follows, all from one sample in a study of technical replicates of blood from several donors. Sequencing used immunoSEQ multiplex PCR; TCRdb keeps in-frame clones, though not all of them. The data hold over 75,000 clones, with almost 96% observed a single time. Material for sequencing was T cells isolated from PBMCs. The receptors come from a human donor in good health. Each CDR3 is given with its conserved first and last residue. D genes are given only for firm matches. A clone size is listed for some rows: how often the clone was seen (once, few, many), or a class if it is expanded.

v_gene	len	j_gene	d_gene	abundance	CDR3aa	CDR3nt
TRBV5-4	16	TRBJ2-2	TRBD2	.	CASSLELAGNTGELFF	TGTGCCAGCAGCTTGGAACTAGCGGGAAACACCGGGGAGCTGTTTTTT
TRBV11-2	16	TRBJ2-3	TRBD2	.	CASSFRAGGIADTQYF	TGTGCCAGCAGCTTCAGGGCGGGGGGGATAGCAGATACGCAGTATTTT
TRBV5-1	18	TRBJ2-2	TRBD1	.	CASRSSTGGGGSTGELFF	TGCGCCAGCAGATCCAGCACAGGGGGTGGTGGCAGCACCGGGGAGCTGTTTTTT
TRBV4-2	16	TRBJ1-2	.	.	CASSQEDSIINYGYTF	TGTGCCAGCAGCCAAGAGGACAGTATTATTAACTATGGCTACACCTTC
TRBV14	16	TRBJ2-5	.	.	CASSQWRSRGQETQYF	TGTGCCAGCAGCCAATGGAGATCTCGAGGCCAAGAGACCCAGTACTTC
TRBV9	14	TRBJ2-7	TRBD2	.	CASSVSGGPYEQYF	TGTGCCAGCAGCGTAAGCGGGGGCCCGTACGAGCAGTACTTC
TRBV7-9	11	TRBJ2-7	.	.	CASMGRYEQYF	TGTGCCTCCATGGGGCGCTACGAGCAGTACTTC
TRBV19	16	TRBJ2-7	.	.	CASSPPPDRESYEQYF	TGTGCCAGTAGTCCCCCCCCGGACCGGGAGAGCTACGAGCAGTACTTC
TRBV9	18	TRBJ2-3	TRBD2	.	CASSVETGASGDTDTQYF	TGTGCCAGCAGCGTAGAAACAGGGGCTAGCGGGGACACAGATACGCAGTATTTT
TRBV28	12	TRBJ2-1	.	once	CASTAERAVEFF	TGTGCCAGCACCGCGGAGCGGGCGGTGGAGTTCTTC
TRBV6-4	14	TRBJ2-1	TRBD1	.	CASGTGGADNEQFF	TGTGCCAGCGGGACAGGGGGCGCGGACAATGAGCAGTTCTTC
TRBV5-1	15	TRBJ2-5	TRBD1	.	CASSLGTGDGETQYF	TGCGCCAGCAGCTTGGGTACAGGGGATGGAGAGACCCAGTACTTC
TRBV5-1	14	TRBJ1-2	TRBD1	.	CASRTGLTNYGYTF	TGCGCCAGCAGGACAGGGTTAACTAACTATGGCTACACCTTC
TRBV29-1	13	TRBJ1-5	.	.	CSVGGGGNQPQHF	TGCAGCGTTGGTGGAGGTGGCAATCAGCCCCAGCATTTT
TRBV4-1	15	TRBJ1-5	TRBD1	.	CASSQAQGSNQPQHF	TGCGCCAGCAGCCAAGCACAGGGGAGCAATCAGCCCCAGCATTTT
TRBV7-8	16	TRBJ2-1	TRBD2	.	CASSLERGDIYNEQFF	TGTGCCAGCAGCTTGGAGCGGGGGGACATTTACAATGAGCAGTTCTTC
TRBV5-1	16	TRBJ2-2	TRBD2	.	CASSAGLAGVKGELFF	TGCGCCAGCAGCGCAGGACTAGCGGGAGTGAAAGGGGAGCTGTTTTTT
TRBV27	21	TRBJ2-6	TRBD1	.	CASLAQGDRVKFFSGANVLTF	TGTGCCAGCCTCGCTCAAGGGGACAGGGTAAAGTTTTTCTCTGGGGCCAACGTCCTGACTTTC
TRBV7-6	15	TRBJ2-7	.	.	CASSLEVDSSYEQYF	TGTGCCAGCAGCTTAGAAGTTGACAGCTCCTACGAGCAGTACTTC
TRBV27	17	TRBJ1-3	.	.	CASSSLGDWISGNTIYF	TGTGCCAGCAGTTCTCTGGGTGACTGGATTTCTGGAAACACCATATATTTT
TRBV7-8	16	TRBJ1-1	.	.	CASSLRQGRTNTEAFF	TGTGCCAGCAGCTTACGCCAGGGCAGAACGAACACTGAAGCTTTCTTT
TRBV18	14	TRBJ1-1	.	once	CASSSEYRNTEAFF	TGTGCCAGCTCATCTGAGTACAGGAACACTGAAGCTTTCTTT
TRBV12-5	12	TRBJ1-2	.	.	CASGLIYGGYTF	TGTGCTAGTGGTTTGATCTACGGTGGCTACACCTTC
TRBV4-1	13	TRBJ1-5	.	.	CASSQDGNQPQHF	TGCGCCAGCAGCCAAGACGGGAATCAGCCCCAGCATTTT
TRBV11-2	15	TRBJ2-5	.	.	CASSLVPGMRETQYF	TGTGCCAGCAGCTTAGTTCCGGGGATGAGGGAGACCCAGTACTTC
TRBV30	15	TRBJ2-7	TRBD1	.	CAWRTHRGPLDEQYF	TGTGCCTGGAGGACCCACAGGGGGCCATTGGACGAGCAGTACTTC
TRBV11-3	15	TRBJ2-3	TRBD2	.	CASSFWGLATDTQYF	TGTGCCAGCAGCTTTTGGGGACTAGCTACAGATACGCAGTATTTT
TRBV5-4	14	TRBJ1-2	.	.	CASSHRDTSYGYTF	TGTGCCAGCAGCCACCGGGACACCTCCTATGGCTACACCTTC
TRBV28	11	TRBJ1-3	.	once	CASSQRNTIYF	TGTGCCAGCAGCCAGAGAAACACCATATATTTT
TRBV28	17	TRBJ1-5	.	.	CASSPRVLYSSNQPQHF	TGTGCCAGCAGTCCACGGGTCCTCTATTCTAGCAATCAGCCCCAGCATTTT
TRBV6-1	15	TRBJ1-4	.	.	CASSQVVMANEKLFF	TGTGCCAGCAGTCAGGTGGTAATGGCTAATGAAAAACTGTTTTTT
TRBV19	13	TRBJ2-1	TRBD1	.	CASRDRPNNEQFF	TGTGCCAGTCGGGACAGGCCCAACAATGAGCAGTTCTTC
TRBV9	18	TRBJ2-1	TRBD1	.	CASSVDHKGTGGSDEQFF	TGTGCCAGCAGCGTAGATCATAAAGGGACAGGGGGTAGCGATGAGCAGTTCTTC
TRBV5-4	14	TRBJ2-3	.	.	CASTMTGSTDTQYF	TGTGCCAGCACCATGACGGGGTCCACAGATACGCAGTATTTT
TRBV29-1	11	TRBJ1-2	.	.	CSVEGGVGYTF	TGCAGCGTTGAAGGGGGGGTTGGCTACACCTTC
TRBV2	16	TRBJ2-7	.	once	CASSERGQGVRYEQYF	TGTGCCAGCAGTGAACGGGGGCAGGGGGTTAGGTACGAGCAGTACTTC
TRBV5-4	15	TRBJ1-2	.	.	CASSLIGTRLYGYTF	TGTGCCAGCAGCTTGATCGGGACTCGTCTCTATGGCTACACCTTC
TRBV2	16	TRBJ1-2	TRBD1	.	CASSPQGAQVDYGYTF	TGTGCCAGCAGTCCACAGGGGGCGCAGGTGGACTATGGCTACACCTTC
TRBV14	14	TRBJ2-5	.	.	CASSQQQGLETQYF	TGTGCCAGCAGCCAACAGCAGGGGTTGGAGACCCAGTACTTC
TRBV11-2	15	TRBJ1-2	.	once	CASSLDWGDYYGYTF	TGTGCCAGCAGCTTAGACTGGGGGGACTACTATGGCTACACCTTC
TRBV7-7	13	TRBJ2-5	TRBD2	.	CASSLSGPETQYF	TGTGCCAGCAGCCTTAGCGGGCCGGAGACCCAGTACTTC
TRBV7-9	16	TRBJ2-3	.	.	CASSLGDYLFTDTQYF	TGTGCCAGCAGCTTAGGAGACTACCTCTTCACAGATACGCAGTATTTT
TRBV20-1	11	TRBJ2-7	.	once	CSFGTPYEQYF	TGCAGTTTCGGGACTCCTTACGAGCAGTACTTC
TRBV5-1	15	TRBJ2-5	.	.	CASSLTPGGRETQYF	TGCGCCAGCAGCTTAACCCCGGGGGGCCGGGAGACCCAGTACTTC
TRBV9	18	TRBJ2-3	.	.	CASSVGGGGAFRTDTQYF	TGTGCCAGCAGCGTAGGTGGCGGGGGCGCCTTCCGCACAGATACGCAGTATTTT
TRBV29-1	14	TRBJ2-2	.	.	CSVYNRENTGELFF	TGCAGCGTTTATAACAGGGAGAACACCGGGGAGCTGTTTTTT
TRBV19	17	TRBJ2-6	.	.	CASSQDSLFYGANVLTF	TGTGCCAGTAGCCAGGACAGCCTTTTTTATGGGGCCAACGTCCTGACTTTC
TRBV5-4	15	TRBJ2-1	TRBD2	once	CASSHPKAGVLEQFF	TGTGCCAGCAGCCACCCCAAAGCGGGAGTTCTTGAGCAGTTCTTC
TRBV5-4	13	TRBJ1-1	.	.	CASSFQANTEAFF	TGTGCCAGCAGCTTTCAGGCTAACACTGAAGCTTTCTTT
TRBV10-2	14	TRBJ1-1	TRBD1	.	CASSYTGVDTEAFF	TGCGCCAGCAGTTATACAGGGGTGGACACTGAAGCTTTCTTT
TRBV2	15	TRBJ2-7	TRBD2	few	CASKRLAVQPYEQYF	TGTGCCAGCAAAAGGCTAGCGGTCCAACCCTACGAGCAGTACTTC
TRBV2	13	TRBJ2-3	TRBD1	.	CASSRPGQGIRYF	TGTGCCAGCAGTAGACCGGGACAGGGAATTCGGTATTTT
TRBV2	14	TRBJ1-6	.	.	CASSVRQNESPLHF	TGTGCCAGCAGTGTTCGCCAGAATGAATCACCCCTCCACTTT
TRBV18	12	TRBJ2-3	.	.	CASSPEGDTQYF	TGTGCCAGCTCACCGGAGGGAGATACGCAGTATTTT
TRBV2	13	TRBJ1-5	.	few	CASSETQGQPQHF	TGTGCCAGCAGCGAGACCCAGGGTCAGCCCCAGCATTTT
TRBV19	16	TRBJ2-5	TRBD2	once	CASSIWLAGGQETQYF	TGTGCCAGTAGTATTTGGCTAGCGGGGGGCCAAGAGACCCAGTACTTC
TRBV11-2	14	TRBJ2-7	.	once	CASSLDRGGYEQYF	TGTGCCAGCAGCCTTGACAGAGGGGGCTACGAGCAGTACTTC
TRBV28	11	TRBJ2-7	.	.	CASRHRDEQYF	TGTGCCAGCAGGCACAGGGACGAGCAGTACTTC
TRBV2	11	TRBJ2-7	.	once	CASSAGYEQYF	TGTGCCAGCAGCGCGGGCTACGAGCAGTACTTC
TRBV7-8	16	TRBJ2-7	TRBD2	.	CASSLRLAGASYEQYF	TGTGCCAGCAGCCTTCGACTAGCGGGAGCCTCCTACGAGCAGTACTTC